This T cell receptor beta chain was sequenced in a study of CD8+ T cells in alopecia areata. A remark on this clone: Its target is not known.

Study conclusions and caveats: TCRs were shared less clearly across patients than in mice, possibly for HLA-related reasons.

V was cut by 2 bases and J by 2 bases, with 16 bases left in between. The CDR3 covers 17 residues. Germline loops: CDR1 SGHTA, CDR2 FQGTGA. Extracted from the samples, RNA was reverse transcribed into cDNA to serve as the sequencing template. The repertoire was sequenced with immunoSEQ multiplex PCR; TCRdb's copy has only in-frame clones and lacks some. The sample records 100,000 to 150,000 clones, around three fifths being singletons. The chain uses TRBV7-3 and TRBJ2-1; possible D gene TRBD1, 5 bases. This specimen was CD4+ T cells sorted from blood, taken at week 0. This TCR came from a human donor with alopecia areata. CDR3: CASSLGARTAPYNEQFF. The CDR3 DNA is TGTGCCAGCAGCTTAGGGGCCCGGACGGCCCCCTACAATGAGCAGTTCTTC. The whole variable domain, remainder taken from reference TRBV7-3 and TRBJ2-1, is GAGVSQTPSNKVTEKGKYVELRCDPISGHTALYWYRQSLGQGPEFLIYFQGTGAADDSGLPNDRFFAVRPEGSVSTLKIQRTERGDSAVYLCASSLGARTAPYNEQFFGPGTRLTVL.